The 5 T cell receptor beta chains below all came from one sample that was sequenced in a study of blood T cell repertoires in COVID-19. The table came from immunoSEQ multiplex PCR; TCRdb's copy has only in-frame clones and leaves some out. The sample records about 30,000 clones, about 90% being singletons. Input material: peripheral blood. These TCRs come from a human donor in a cohort sampled during active COVID-19.

The gene calls are TRBV29-1 and TRBJ2-4; no firm D call. Per the germline V gene, CDR1 is SQVTM and CDR2 is ANQGSEA. The CDR3 covers 12 residues. V dropped 2 bases and J dropped 5 bases, with 7 bases sitting between them. CDR3 residues: CSVEKQQNIQYF. The CDR3, as DNA: TGCAGCGTTGAAAAACAGCAAAACATTCAGTACTTC. The variable domain in full, with the rest retrieved from reference TRBV29-1 and TRBJ2-4, is SAVISQKPSRDICQRGTSLTIQCQVDSQVTMMFWYRQQPGQSLTLIATANQGSEATYESGFVIDKFPISRPNLTFSTLTVSNMSPEDSSIYLCSVEKQQNIQYFGAGTRLSVL.

The V call is TRBV18, the J call TRBJ2-7, with D maybe TRBD1 (5 bases). Germline V gene sequence: CDR1 KGHSH, CDR2 LQKENI. The CDR3 spans 14 residues. V was shortened by 3 bases and J by 2 bases, with 11 bases between the two germline ends. The chain's CDR3 is CASSPPQQAYEQYF. As DNA, the CDR3 is TGTGCCAGCTCACCGCCCCAACAGGCCTACGAGCAGTACTTC.

This clone was picked up one time. This chain uses TRBV11-2 with TRBJ1-3, with TRBD1 identical over 7 bases. Germline loops: CDR1 SGHAT, CDR2 FQNNGV. With V trimmed by 5 bases and J by 4 bases, 11 bases remained unmatched. The CDR3 length is 16 residues. CDR3 protein: CASSTLDRAGGNTIYF. Written as DNA, the CDR3 is TGTGCCAGCAGCACCTTAGACAGGGCAGGAGGAAACACCATATATTTT.

This chain connects TRBV19 to TRBJ1-3; a weak D match, TRBD1 (6 bases). The CDR3 is made up of 16 amino acids. The V gene lost 4 bases and the J gene lost 0 bases, with 13 bases spanning the gap. The germline V gene encodes CDR1 LNHDA and CDR2 SQIVND (reference sequence). The CDR3 here is CASSTSSRGSGNTIYF. In DNA form, the CDR3 reads TGTGCCAGTAGTACCTCCTCCAGGGGCTCTGGAAACACCATATATTTT. The full variable domain, its missing parts supplied by reference TRBV19 and TRBJ1-3, is DGGITQSPKYLFRKEGQNVTLSCEQNLNHDAMYWYRQDPGQGLRLIYYSQIVNDFQKGDIAEGYSVSREKKESFPLTVTSAQKNPTAFYLCASSTSSRGSGNTIYFGEGSWLTVV.

The chain joins TRBV10-1 to TRBJ2-3, with D uncertain. The CDR3 sequence is 12 residues long. Germline CDR1 WNHNN, CDR2 SYGVQD (reference sequence). The V end lost 5 bases, the J end lost 3 bases, and 6 bases lay between the germline ends. CDR3 DNA sequence: TGCGCCAGCAGTCGGAGTACAGATACGCAGTATTTT. This sequence encodes CASSRSTDTQYF.